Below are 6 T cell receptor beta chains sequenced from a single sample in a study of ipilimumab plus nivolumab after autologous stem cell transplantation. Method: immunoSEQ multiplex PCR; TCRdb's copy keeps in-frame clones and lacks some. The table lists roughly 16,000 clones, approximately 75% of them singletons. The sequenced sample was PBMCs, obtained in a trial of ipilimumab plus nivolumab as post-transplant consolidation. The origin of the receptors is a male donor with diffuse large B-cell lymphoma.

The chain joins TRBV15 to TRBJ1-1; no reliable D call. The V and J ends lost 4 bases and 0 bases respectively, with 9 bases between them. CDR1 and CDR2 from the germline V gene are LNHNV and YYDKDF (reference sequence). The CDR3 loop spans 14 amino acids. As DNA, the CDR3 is TGTGCCACCAGCATAGTAGAAATGAACACTGAAGCTTTCTTT. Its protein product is CATSIVEMNTEAFF.

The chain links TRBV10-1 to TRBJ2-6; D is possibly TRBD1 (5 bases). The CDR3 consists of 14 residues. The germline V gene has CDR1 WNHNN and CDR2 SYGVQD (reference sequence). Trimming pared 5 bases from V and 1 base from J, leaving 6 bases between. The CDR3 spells CASSQGSGANVLTF. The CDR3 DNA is TGCGCCAGCAGTCAGGGATCTGGGGCCAACGTCCTGACTTTC.

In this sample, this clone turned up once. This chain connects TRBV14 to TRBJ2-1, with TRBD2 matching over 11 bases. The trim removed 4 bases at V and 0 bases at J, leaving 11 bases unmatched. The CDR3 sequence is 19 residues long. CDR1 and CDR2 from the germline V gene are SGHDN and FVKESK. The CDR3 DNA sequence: TGTGCCAGCAGCCTCCGTGGTAGCGGGAGGGCGAGCTCCTACAATGAGCAGTTCTTC. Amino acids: CASSLRGSGRASSYNEQFF.

Here the CDR3 DNA reads TGTGCCAGTAGCCAACGTCCGACGGACAGGAACACTGAAGCTTTCTTT. Translation: CASSQRPTDRNTEAFF. The V and J genes are TRBV19 and TRBJ1-1; TRBD1 is a possible D gene (6 bases). The V end lost 6 bases, the J end lost 1 base, and 18 bases lay between the germline ends. Germline assignment: CDR1 LNHDA and CDR2 SQIVND (reference sequence). The length of the CDR3 is 16 residues.

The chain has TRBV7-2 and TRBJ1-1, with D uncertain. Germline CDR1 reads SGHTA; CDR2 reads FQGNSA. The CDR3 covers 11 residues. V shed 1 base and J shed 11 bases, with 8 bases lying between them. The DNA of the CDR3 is TGTGCCAGCAGCTTAGTCCCCGGGGCTTTCTTT. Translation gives CASSLVPGAFF.

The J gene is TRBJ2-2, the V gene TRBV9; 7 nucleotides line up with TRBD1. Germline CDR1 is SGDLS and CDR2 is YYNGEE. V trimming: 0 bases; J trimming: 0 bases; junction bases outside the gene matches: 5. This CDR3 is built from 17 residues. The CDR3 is CASSVASDRANTGELFF. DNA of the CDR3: TGTGCCAGCAGCGTAGCAAGTGACAGGGCGAACACCGGGGAGCTGTTTTTT.